The T cell receptor beta chain described here comes from a study of cytomegalovirus exposure and HLA in healthy donors. The CDR3 is 15 amino acids. Germline CDR1 MNHNS, CDR2 SASEGT. V was trimmed by 2 bases and J by 4 bases, leaving 15 bases between them. PCR employed 60 Vbeta and 13 Jbeta primers. Repertoires were generated with immunoSEQ multiplex PCR, while TCRdb's copy carries only in-frame clones and drops some. The sample contains more than 150,000 clones, approximately 84% of which appear only once. The receptor's source is a girl aged 10 to 17 in good health and CMV-seropositive. The chain has TRBV6-1 and TRBJ2-7; D might be TRBD2 (5 bases). The sequenced sample was PBMCs. CDR3 nucleotide sequence: TGTGCCAGCAGTGAAATGGGGAGCATCCCGTACGAGCAGTACTTC. Its translation is CASSEMGSIPYEQYF.